This T cell receptor beta chain comes out of a study of blood T cells in healthy people across ages. Notes on the study in general: Donor CMV status was unknown, possibly confounding expanded clonotype changes.

With respect to this clonotype: The antigen remains unidentified.

Next came a second PCR, run for about 7 to 12 cycles, which used a sample-barcoded 5' primer along with a J-beta primer mix. TCRdb processed the 5' RACE reads anew with MiXCR; each CDR3 protein has one entry. This sample has 1.5 million to 2 million distinct CDR3 sequences, with more than 35% found just once. The receptor was isolated from a human donor in good health. Sequenced: blood.

This CDR3 reads CSAGQGKGDSPLHF. CDR3 bases: TGCAGTGCAGGACAGGGAAAAGGGGATTCACCCCTCCACTTT. The J gene is TRBJ1-6, the V gene TRBV20-1; 8 bases align to TRBD1. Germline lookup yields CDR1 DFQATT and CDR2 SNEGSKA (reference sequence). The CDR3 is 14 amino acids. The junction had 9 bases not matched to a gene; V was cut back by 6 bases and J by 8 bases.